The 12 T cell receptor beta chains reported below all come from one sample, sequenced in a study of T cell responses to AZD1222 COVID-19 vaccine. Assay used: immunoSEQ multiplex PCR; TCRdb lists only in-frame clones, some missing. Here the sample spans over 100,000 clones, 75% to 90% being singletons. The sequenced sample was peripheral blood, obtained on day 0 of AZD1222 vaccination. Every receptor here comes from an adult in good health.

This chain joins TRBV18 and TRBJ2-5; TRBD1 matches 9 bases. With 3 bases clipped from V and 3 bases from J, the junction kept 2 bases outside the gene matches. The CDR3 is 14 amino acids. Germline CDR1 KGHSH, CDR2 LQKENI. The CDR3 loop reads CASSPRTGEETQYF. The CDR3 coding sequence is TGTGCCAGCTCACCCCGGACAGGGGAAGAGACCCAGTACTTC.

This chain links TRBV30 with TRBJ1-1; no clear D gene. Trimming removed 0 bases at V and 1 base at J, with 6 bases between. The CDR3 has 13 residues. Germline lookup yields CDR1 GTSNPN and CDR2 SVGIG (reference sequence). The CDR3 protein is CAWSVRTNTEAFF. CDR3 sequence (DNA): TGTGCCTGGAGTGTACGTACGAACACTGAAGCTTTCTTT.

This clone was seen just once. The chain recombines TRBV25-1 with TRBJ2-4, with D perhaps given as TRBD1 or TRBD2 (6 bases each). CDR1 is MGHDK and CDR2 is SYGVNS in the germline V gene. Deletions cut 3 bases from V and 7 bases from J, with 16 bases between. The CDR3 consists of 15 residues. CDR3 nucleotide sequence: TGTGCCAGCAGTGACGCGGGCAGGGGAGGTAACATTCAGTACTTC. It codes for CASSDAGRGGNIQYF. The full variable domain, rest sourced from reference TRBV25-1 and TRBJ2-4, is EADIYQTPRYLVIGTGKKITLECSQTMGHDKMYWYQQDPGMELHLIHYSYGVNSTEKGDLSSESTVSRIRTEHFPLTLESARPSHTSQYLCASSDAGRGGNIQYFGAGTRLSVL.

The rearrangement links TRBV11-3 to TRBJ2-7; either TRBD1 or TRBD2 may fit D (6 bases each). V shed 0 bases and J shed 6 bases, with 12 bases lying between them. CDR3 length: 14 amino acids. Germline values: CDR1 SGHNT, CDR2 YENEEA. CDR3 DNA sequence: TGTGCCAGCAGCTTAGACCGGGGGCTGGGCGAGCAGTACTTC. Translated: CASSLDRGLGEQYF.

This chain links TRBV2 with TRBJ1-3, with a weak D call TRBD1 (6 bases). The germline V gene has CDR1 SNHLY and CDR2 FYNNEI. Trimming pared 4 bases from V and 0 bases from J, leaving 13 bases between. This CDR3 is built from 16 residues. CDR3 residues: CASSGGRPSSGNTIYF. The CDR3 DNA is TGTGCCAGCAGTGGGGGGCGGCCTTCCTCTGGAAACACCATATATTTT.

The V and J genes are TRBV2 and TRBJ2-5; TRBD1 agrees at 11 bases. This CDR3 contains 14 residues. Losses at the gene ends were 8 bases for V and 6 bases for J; bases not matched to a gene: 8. Germline values: CDR1 SNHLY, CDR2 FYNNEI. In DNA form, the CDR3 reads TGTGCCAGCCTGGGGACAGGGGGTCTGAAGACCCAGTACTTC. This sequence encodes CASLGTGGLKTQYF.

The rearrangement links TRBV3-1 (or the pseudogene TRBV3-2) to TRBJ1-6, with D maybe TRBD1 (5 bases). The V and J ends lost 3 bases and 7 bases respectively, with 16 bases between them. This CDR3 region has 16 residues. Germline CDR1 and CDR2: LGHDT and YNNKEL (reference sequence). Written as DNA, the CDR3 is TGTGCCAGCAGCCAGGCCCGGGGCAGAATGAATTCACCCCTCCACTTT. It yields the protein CASSQARGRMNSPLHF.

The chain recombines TRBV13 with TRBJ1-1; 10 bases map to TRBD1. Germline V gives CDR1 PRHDT, CDR2 FYEKMQ (reference sequence). After removal of 6 bases from V and 4 bases from J, the junction contained 2 bases not matched to a gene. The CDR3 totals 13 residues. The CDR3 sequence: CASRRTGGTEAFF. The CDR3 DNA follows: TGTGCCAGCAGGAGGACAGGGGGCACTGAAGCTTTCTTT.

This clone was picked up one time. The chain links TRBV5-1 to TRBJ2-3; D may correspond to TRBD1 or TRBD2 (5 bases each). The germline V and J ends were trimmed by 0 bases and 1 base, with 18 bases remaining between them. In germline, CDR1 is SGHRS, CDR2 YFSETQ. CDR3 length: 18 residues. CDR3 nucleotide sequence: TGCGCCAGCAGCTTGGATGGGGGTACCGGCTATGGCACAGATACGCAGTATTTT. Translation: CASSLDGGTGYGTDTQYF.

The CDR3 protein is CAWSSNPDAEAFF. The DNA of the CDR3 is TGTGCCTGGAGCTCTAATCCGGACGCTGAAGCTTTCTTT. J is TRBJ1-1 and V is TRBV30, with no clear D. Trimming took off 3 bases at V and 6 bases at J, with 14 bases between the two ends. Germline V lookup: CDR1 GTSNPN, CDR2 SVGIG (reference sequence). The CDR3 is made up of 13 amino acids.

This clone has more than one count but fewer than ten. This rearrangement joins TRBV5-1 to TRBJ2-5, with a tentative D call TRBD2 (6 bases). The germline V gene encodes CDR1 SGHRS and CDR2 YFSETQ. CDR3 length: 13 amino acids. V was shortened by 0 bases and J by 5 bases, with 8 bases between the two germline ends. CDR3 coding DNA: TGCGCCAGCAGCTTGGAAGGGAGGGAGACCCAGTACTTC. It yields the protein CASSLEGRETQYF.

CDR3: CASSSQFTEAFF. For the CDR3, the DNA is TGTGCCAGCAGCTCCCAGTTCACTGAAGCTTTCTTT. The gene calls are TRBV7-9 and TRBJ1-1; no definite D call. The germline gives CDR1 SEHNR, CDR2 FQNEAQ (reference sequence). V was clipped by 4 bases and J by 4 bases, with 7 bases between them. The CDR3 consists of 12 residues.